The 8 T cell receptor beta chains listed next were all sequenced from one sample in a study of CXCR3-negative and CXCR3-positive naive CD8 T cells. TRB cDNA libraries were made by UMI-labeled 5' RACE. TCRdb re-called the 5' RACE reads; every CDR3 protein appears as one record, without DNA. Its listing shows 150,000 or so distinct CDR3 sequences. Sequencing input: naive CXCR3- CD8+ T cells from blood. Subset: CD45RO-CCR7+CD27+CD95- naive CD8+ T cells lacking CXCR3 (TNR3-). The receptor set was obtained from a human donor in good health. Some clones in this sample may be carry-over from other donors' samples.

The chain carries TRBV7-9 and TRBJ2-7; no DNA is available, so the TRBD1 call from TCRdb remains unchecked. The CDR3 consists of 16 residues. The V gene's germline CDR1 is SEHNR and CDR2 FQNEAQ (reference sequence). The CDR3 spells CASSLTTGGNSYEQYF.

The rearrangement uses TRBV20-1 and TRBJ2-1; TCRdb gives TRBD2 as the D gene, but with no DNA this cannot be confirmed. Germline-derived CDR1 and CDR2 are DFQATT and SNEGSKA (reference sequence). The CDR3 has 17 amino acids. The CDR3 is CSASVSGRRLGFNEQFF.

The rearrangement uses TRBV28 and TRBJ1-1. The germline V gene has CDR1 MDHEN and CDR2 SYDVKM. This CDR3 region has 13 residues. The CDR3 sequence: CASSHHRNTEAFF.

J is TRBJ2-3 and V is TRBV9; TCRdb outputs TRBD1, but without DNA this stays unchecked. CDR3 size: 14 residues. Looked up from germline, CDR1 is SGDLS and CDR2 is YYNGEE. The chain's CDR3 is CASSPPQAFDTQYF.

The chain uses TRBV11-3 and TRBJ2-2. The CDR3 runs to 13 residues. Germline lookup yields CDR1 SGHNT and CDR2 YENEEA. CDR3 loop: CASSLRGTGELFF.

This chain links TRBV7-9 with TRBJ2-7; TCRdb returns TRBD1, unconfirmable since there is no DNA. Germline CDR1 is SEHNR and CDR2 is FQNEAQ (reference sequence). The CDR3 is made up of 14 amino acids. The CDR3 region is CASSLKGQAGEQYF.

The V call is TRBV10-3, the J call TRBJ2-7. The germline CDR1 and CDR2 sequences are ENHRY and SYGVKD. The CDR3 has 15 residues. CDR3: CAISEPFDGAYEQYF.

V and J are TRBV11-2 and TRBJ1-4. The CDR3 is 14 residues long. Per germline, CDR1 SGHAT and CDR2 FQNNGV. This CDR3 is CASSLKRLNEKLFF.